This TCR beta chain was identified during a study of cytomegalovirus exposure and HLA in healthy donors. This CDR3 region has 15 residues. Germline assignment: CDR1 SNHLY and CDR2 FYNNEI. Between the trimmed V and J ends, which lost 5 bases and 8 bases, there was a span of 19 bases. As for this clone: Its antigen is not identified.

Primers for the PCR totalled 60 Vbeta and 13 Jbeta. Clones were sequenced by immunoSEQ multiplex PCR, and TCRdb holds only the in-frame ones, with some missing. The table has about 200,000 clones, around 75% seen once; the top ten hold 1.5% to 2%. Whole-study results and caveats: Reportedly, fewer N-insertions than the roughly 690-donor mean appeared in an Asian-associated ancestry cluster in a later analysis.

The sample consisted of PBMCs. The chain combines TRBV2 with TRBJ2-1, with D perhaps matching TRBD2 (6 bases). The sequence was collected from a woman aged 25 to 39 in good health and CMV-seronegative. This CDR3 is CASSLLAFHSDEQFF. The CDR3 nucleotides read TGTGCCAGCAGTCTACTAGCTTTTCATTCGGATGAGCAGTTCTTC.